Listed below are T cell receptor beta chains from one sample, sequenced in a study of blood T cell repertoires in COVID-19. Produced via immunoSEQ multiplex PCR; TCRdb's table is partial and in-frame only. The sample consists of 150,000 to 200,000 clones, around 84% of them appearing once. Sequences were obtained from peripheral blood. These receptors were collected from a woman aged 70-85 years with COVID-19, enrolled during active disease. The CDR3 runs from the conserved cysteine through the conserved F or W. A D gene is named only where the DNA matches it firmly. A clone size is listed for some rows: how often the clone was seen (once, few, many), or a class if it is expanded.

clone size	V gene	J gene	D gene	CDR3 protein	CDR3 DNA
.	TRBV28	TRBJ1-2	.	CASRPMAGRYGYTF	TGTGCCAGCAGGCCCATGGCGGGGCGATATGGCTACACCTTC
few	TRBV15	TRBJ1-3	TRBD1	CATSDRARNTIYF	TGTGCCACAAGCGACAGGGCGCGAAACACCATATATTTT
.	TRBV5-6	TRBJ2-1	.	CASSLKIVDARGNYNEQFF	TGTGCCAGCAGCTTGAAGATCGTGGACGCCCGGGGAAACTACAATGAGCAGTTCTTC
once	TRBV18	TRBJ2-1	TRBD1	CASSQDRWQGARNEQFF	TGTGCCAGCTCACAGGACAGGTGGCAGGGGGCGCGAAATGAGCAGTTCTTC
once	TRBV24-1	TRBJ2-1	.	CATSDARDSSYNEQFF	TGTGCCACCAGTGATGCCCGGGACTCCTCCTACAATGAGCAGTTCTTC
.	TRBV3-1/TRBV3-2	TRBJ1-5	.	CASSGGGQPQHF	TGTGCCAGCAGTGGGGGGGGTCAGCCCCAGCATTTT
.	TRBV28	TRBJ1-2	.	CASSTTYLNYGYTF	TGTGCCAGCAGTACTACATACCTGAACTATGGCTACACCTTC
once	TRBV18	TRBJ1-2	.	CASSPVGGGYGYTF	TGTGCCAGCTCACCAGTGGGTGGCGGCTATGGCTACACCTTC
.	TRBV5-1	TRBJ2-7	TRBD2	CASSIAGALGSYEQYF	TGCGCCAGCAGCATAGCGGGAGCGCTTGGGTCCTACGAGCAGTACTTC
.	TRBV20-1	TRBJ2-7	TRBD2	CSASNGRDYEQYF	TGCAGTGCTAGTAACGGGAGGGACTACGAGCAGTACTTC
.	TRBV28	TRBJ2-7	.	CASSLIARATNEQYF	TGTGCCAGCAGTTTAATAGCCAGGGCGACGAACGAGCAGTACTTC
.	TRBV10-3	TRBJ2-2	.	CAIKISGLNTGELFF	TGTGCCATCAAAATTAGCGGATTGAACACCGGGGAGCTGTTTTTT
few	TRBV7-9	TRBJ1-1	.	CASSGSGEAFF	TGTGCCAGCAGCGGTTCCGGGGAAGCTTTCTTT
.	TRBV9	TRBJ2-7	.	CASSVDVGVGIYEQYF	TGTGCCAGCAGCGTAGATGTGGGAGTTGGTATCTACGAGCAGTACTTC
.	TRBV28	TRBJ1-2	TRBD1	CASSDRGFEIYGYTF	TGTGCCAGCAGTGACAGGGGCTTTGAGATCTATGGCTACACCTTC
once	TRBV6-1	TRBJ1-2	TRBD1	CASSELYGQGMDGYTF	TGTGCCAGCAGTGAACTATACGGACAGGGGATGGATGGCTACACCTTC
.	TRBV28	TRBJ1-1	TRBD1	CASSSPSRQGEGAFF	TGTGCCAGCAGTTCCCCATCCCGTCAGGGGGAAGGAGCTTTCTTT
.	TRBV2	TRBJ1-4	TRBD1	CASRVQGAGEKLFF	TGTGCCAGCAGGGTACAGGGGGCAGGGGAAAAACTGTTTTTT
.	TRBV2	TRBJ1-6	.	CASREDGNSPLHF	TGTGCCAGCAGAGAAGACGGTAATTCACCCCTCCACTTT
few	TRBV4-1	TRBJ1-2	.	CASSPRSGGGYGYTF	TGCGCCAGCAGCCCTCGATCCGGTGGTGGCTATGGCTACACCTTC
.	TRBV5-1	TRBJ2-2	.	CASSLDVRQTTGELFF	TGCGCCAGCAGCTTGGATGTTCGACAGACCACCGGGGAGCTGTTTTTT
.	TRBV30	TRBJ1-2	.	CAWSRGRTGNYGYTF	TGTGCCTGGAGTCGAGGACGAACAGGGAACTATGGCTACACCTTC
.	TRBV6-5	TRBJ1-1	TRBD1	CASSLRQGGITEAFF	TGTGCCAGCAGTTTAAGACAGGGTGGGATTACTGAAGCTTTCTTT
.	TRBV7-2	TRBJ2-7	TRBD2	CASSPYSGSTYEQYF	TGTGCCAGCAGCCCCTATAGCGGGAGTACTTACGAGCAGTACTTC
.	TRBV30	TRBJ2-4	.	CAWSVLARGRENIQYF	TGTGCCTGGAGTGTACTAGCTAGGGGGAGGGAAAACATTCAGTACTTC
.	TRBV11-2	TRBJ2-4	.	CASSLGGLAKNIQYF	TGTGCCAGCAGCTTAGGGGGGCTAGCCAAAAACATTCAGTACTTC
.	TRBV5-4	TRBJ2-3	.	CASSMSTISYTQYF	TGTGCCAGCAGCATGTCGACTATATCCTATACGCAGTATTTT
once	TRBV7-9	TRBJ2-3	TRBD2	CASKSGTSGRSTDTQYF	TGTGCCAGCAAATCCGGGACTAGCGGAAGAAGCACAGATACGCAGTATTTT
.	TRBV28	TRBJ2-5	TRBD2	CASFLSGSGRAAGTQYF	TGTGCCAGCTTCCTATCGGGAAGCGGGAGGGCTGCGGGGACCCAGTACTTC
few	TRBV6-5	TRBJ1-1	.	CASSYSRGGITEAFF	TGTGCCAGCAGTTACTCTAGGGGAGGGATCACTGAAGCTTTCTTT
.	TRBV5-1	TRBJ2-1	TRBD2	CASSLTSGGPYEQFF	TGCGCCAGCAGCTTGACTAGCGGGGGCCCCTATGAGCAGTTCTTC
.	TRBV5-1	TRBJ2-2	.	CARLRSTANTGELFF	TGCGCCAGATTAAGATCGACAGCGAACACCGGGGAGCTGTTTTTT
.	TRBV30	TRBJ2-6	TRBD1	CAWSADRGHVLTF	TGTGCCTGGAGTGCCGACAGGGGACACGTCCTGACTTTC
once	TRBV24-1	TRBJ2-3	TRBD2	CATSDLLAGGTDTQYF	TGTGCCACCAGTGATCTACTAGCGGGGGGAACAGATACGCAGTATTTT
.	TRBV28	TRBJ2-2	.	CASSFSGEVTGELFF	TGTGCCAGCAGTTTTTCCGGGGAGGTGACCGGGGAGCTGTTTTTT
.	TRBV11-2	TRBJ2-7	.	CASSSTGERASGAYEQYF	TGTGCCAGCAGCTCGACAGGGGAAAGGGCTAGCGGGGCCTACGAGCAGTACTTC
.	TRBV11-2	TRBJ2-3	TRBD1	CASSHRTGARTDTQYF	TGTGCCAGCAGCCATCGGACAGGGGCCCGCACAGATACGCAGTATTTT
once	TRBV11-2	TRBJ1-1	.	CASSSSTFPEAFF	TGTGCCAGCAGCTCGAGCACCTTCCCTGAAGCTTTCTTT
.	TRBV4-2	TRBJ1-1	TRBD1	CASSQTQGAGIRWSRRGSDTEAFF	TGTGCCAGCAGCCAAACCCAGGGGGCGGGTATTAGATGGTCCCGGCGGGGTTCGGACACTGAAGCTTTCTTT
.	TRBV5-4	TRBJ2-3	.	CASSFQGYTDTQYF	TGTGCCAGCAGCTTTCAGGGGTACACAGATACGCAGTATTTT
.	TRBV20-1	TRBJ1-1	.	CSASYGRQNTEAFF	TGCAGTGCTAGTTACGGCAGGCAAAACACTGAAGCTTTCTTT